This T cell receptor beta chain comes out of a study of response to subunit inactivated influenza vaccine. Comments on this clonotype: Its antigen is currently unknown.

The CDR3 sequence is 12 residues long. V lost 7 bases and J lost 4, with 11 bases in between. From the RT-PCR reads, TCRdb called clonotypes with MiXCR, one entry per CDR3 protein. The sample comprises 650,000 or so distinct CDR3 sequences, 12% to 15% of which are singletons, and approximately 7.6% rests with the top ten. Overall study findings and caveats: Seasonal influenza vaccination, on each occasion, was suggested by the authors to recruit few new T cells.

This chain connects TRBV12-3 or TRBV12-4 to TRBJ2-7; D is perhaps TRBD1 or TRBD2 (5 bases each). The receptor was isolated from a man in his fifties who received an inactivated influenza vaccine. Sequenced here: PBMCs from blood, sampled around two weeks before vaccination. In nucleotides, the CDR3 is TGTGCCAGCACCTCGTGGGGGTACGAGCAGTACTTC. Translation gives CASTSWGYEQYF.